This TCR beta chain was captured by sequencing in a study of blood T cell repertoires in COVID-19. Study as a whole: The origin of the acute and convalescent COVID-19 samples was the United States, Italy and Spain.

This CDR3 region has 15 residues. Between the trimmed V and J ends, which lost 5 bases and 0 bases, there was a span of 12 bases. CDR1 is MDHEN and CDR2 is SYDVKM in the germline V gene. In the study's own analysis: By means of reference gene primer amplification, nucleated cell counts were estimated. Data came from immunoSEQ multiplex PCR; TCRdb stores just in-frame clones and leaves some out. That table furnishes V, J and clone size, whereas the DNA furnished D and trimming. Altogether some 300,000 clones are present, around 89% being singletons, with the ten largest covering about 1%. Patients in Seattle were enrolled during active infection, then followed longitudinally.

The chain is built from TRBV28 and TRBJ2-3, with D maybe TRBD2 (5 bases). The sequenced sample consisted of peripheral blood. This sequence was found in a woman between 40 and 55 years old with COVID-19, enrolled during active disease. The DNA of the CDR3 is TGTGCCAGCAGTCGACCGGGAACTAGCACAGATACGCAGTATTTT. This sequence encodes CASSRPGTSTDTQYF. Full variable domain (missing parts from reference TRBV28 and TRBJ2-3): DVKVTQSSRYLVKRTGEKVFLECVQDMDHENMFWYRQDPGLGLRLIYFSYDVKMKEKGDIPEGYSVSREKKERFSLILESASTNQTSMYLCASSRPGTSTDTQYFGPGTRLTVL.